This entry concerns a single T cell receptor (beta chain). No antigen is known for it. The data are from a study of cytotoxic CD8 clonotypes in ibrutinib-treated CLL. Study-wide context: Results showed 24 partial and 2 complete responses; following median 68 months, 14 remained remitted, approximately 12 advanced. Findings of the study overall: Public clonotypes proved infrequent, and on treatment they shrank or remained steady.

V was pared by 3 bases and J by 6 bases, with 6 bases of the junction left unmatched. Germline V lookup: CDR1 GTSNPN, CDR2 SVGIG (reference sequence). This CDR3 spans 14 amino acids. Profiling relied on immunoSEQ multiplex PCR, and the TCRdb table lists in-frame clones only, not all of them. Here the sample spans some 200,000 clones, around 75% being singletons. The TCR comes from a human donor with chronic lymphocytic leukemia. The sample consisted of PBMCs, taken after 12 months of ibrutinib treatment. V gene TRBV30 combines with J gene TRBJ1-5; 9 nucleotides agree with TRBD1. CDR3 DNA sequence: TGTGCCTGGAGACAACAGGGGGCAGGTCAGCCCCAGCATTTT. It yields the protein CAWRQQGAGQPQHF. The whole variable domain, remainder taken from reference TRBV30 and TRBJ1-5, is SQTIHQWPATLVQPVGSPLSLECTVEGTSNPNLYWYRQAAGRGLQLLFYSVGIGQISSEVPQNLSASRPQDRQFILSSKKLLLSDSGFYLCAWRQQGAGQPQHFGDGTRLSIL.